The 20 T cell receptor beta chains below all came from one sample that was sequenced in a study of beta chain features in type 1 diabetes. Broader study findings: Patients with Type 1 diabetes showed moderately but significantly shorter TCRB CDR3s in all four CD4+ subsets.

These receptors have no known antigen. As every portion of the isolated RNA was reverse transcribed, the sequencing read expressed TCRB transcripts. Profiled with immunoSEQ multiplex PCR; TCRdb holds only in-frame clones, not every one. The sample carries a few hundred thousand clones, about 15% recorded once. What was sequenced was naive CD4+ T cells from blood. The receptors were sampled from a man under 40 with type 1 diabetes.

The rearrangement uses TRBV2 and TRBJ2-4, with 7 bases fitting TRBD1. Per germline, CDR1 SNHLY and CDR2 FYNNEI. This CDR3 contains 14 residues. The V gene end was trimmed by 7 bases and the J gene end by 7 bases; junction bases not matched to a gene: 10. The chain's CDR3 is CASKDRESMNIQYF. CDR3 coding DNA: TGTGCCAGCAAAGACAGGGAGTCAATGAACATTCAGTACTTC.

There are a few counts of this clone. This chain connects TRBV6-1 to TRBJ2-7, with D possibly TRBD1 on 5 matching bases. The germline gives CDR1 MNHNS, CDR2 SASEGT. The CDR3 spans 16 residues. Trimming removed 0 bases at V and 0 bases at J, with 12 bases between. This chain's CDR3 is CASSEARTFGSYEQYF. The CDR3 nucleotides are TGTGCCAGCAGTGAAGCCCGGACATTCGGCTCCTACGAGCAGTACTTC.

This clone was seen more than once but under ten times. The chain couples TRBV18 to TRBJ2-1, with TRBD2 matching 10 bases. The CDR3 has 20 amino acids. Per the germline V gene, CDR1 is KGHSH and CDR2 is LQKENI. V shed 0 bases and J 8 bases; nucleotides not matched to a gene: 19. The CDR3 is CASSPPELAGGPGHRDEQFF. The CDR3 DNA sequence: TGTGCCAGCTCACCACCGGAATTAGCGGGGGGACCTGGACATCGGGATGAGCAGTTCTTC.

This sequence joins TRBV7-9 and TRBJ2-7, with 14 nucleotides matching TRBD2. The germline CDR1 and CDR2 sequences are SEHNR and FQNEAQ (reference sequence). The CDR3 runs 17 residues. The trim removed 3 bases at V and 5 bases at J, leaving 9 bases unmatched. CDR3 in amino acids: CASSLYRGLAGVDEQYF. The CDR3 DNA sequence: TGTGCCAGCAGCTTGTACCGGGGACTAGCGGGAGTTGACGAGCAGTACTTC.

The chain recombines TRBV6-6 with TRBJ2-7, with 9 positions matching TRBD1. The CDR3 runs 16 residues. CDR1 is MNHNY and CDR2 is SVGAGI in the germline V gene (reference sequence). Unmatched junction bases numbered 10, after V lost 5 bases and J lost 2 bases. CDR3 DNA sequence: TGTGCCAGCAGTCCTTCGACAGGGGGTAAACCCTACGAGCAGTACTTC. Protein: CASSPSTGGKPYEQYF.

The chain is built from TRBV6-1 and TRBJ1-6; 7 bases are a match to TRBD1. This CDR3 has 15 amino acids. V shed 4 bases, J shed 10 bases, and the junction held 10 bases outside the gene matches. Germline V gene data show CDR1 as MNHNS and CDR2 as SASEGT. This CDR3 is CASSGFKGARSPLHF. CDR3 DNA: TGTGCCAGCAGTGGGTTCAAGGGGGCGCGGTCACCCCTCCACTTT.

This sequence joins TRBV7-2 and TRBJ2-3; D perhaps matches TRBD1 (5 bases). The germline CDR1 and CDR2 sequences are SGHTA and FQGNSA. V dropped 2 bases and J dropped 3 bases, with 12 bases sitting between them. The CDR3 has 15 amino acids. The CDR3: CASSLSLGRTDTQYF. CDR3 nucleotides: TGTGCCAGCAGCTTATCCCTGGGGCGTACAGATACGCAGTATTTT.

This clone came up a few times. This chain links TRBV10-3 with TRBJ2-3, with TRBD1 as a possible D gene (5 bases). CDR1 is ENHRY, CDR2 SYGVKD, per germline. The CDR3 runs to 14 residues. The V end lost 10 bases, the J end lost 4 bases, and 18 bases lay between the germline ends. In nucleotides, the CDR3 is TGTGCCACCGGCCTAGGGGATGGTCCAGATACGCAGTATTTT. The encoded protein is CATGLGDGPDTQYF.

This chain joins TRBV19 and TRBJ1-2; weak D call: TRBD1 (6 bases). Germline CDR1 reads LNHDA; CDR2 reads SQIVND (reference sequence). The CDR3 is 15 amino acids. Trimming took off 9 bases at V and 0 bases at J, with 17 bases between the two ends. This chain's CDR3 is CASSLAGVANYGYTF. The DNA for the CDR3 is TGTGCCAGCTCCCTTGCAGGGGTAGCTAACTATGGCTACACCTTC.

This sequence joins TRBV19 and TRBJ1-1; D remains unclear. The CDR3 length is 14 residues. V lost 9 bases and J lost 3, with 17 bases in between. Germline V gene sequence: CDR1 LNHDA, CDR2 SQIVND (reference sequence). CDR3 in DNA: TGTGCCAGCCGATTCTCGGGTCATGACACTGAAGCTTTCTTT. Residues: CASRFSGHDTEAFF.

The V gene is TRBV10-2, the J gene TRBJ2-3; maybe TRBD1 (6 bases). The CDR3 has 18 amino acids. Trimming pared 0 bases from V and 2 bases from J, leaving 18 bases between. The germline CDR1 and CDR2 sequences are WSHSY and SAAADI. CDR3 loop: CASSESTWNRAPTDTQYF. The DNA of the CDR3 is TGCGCCAGCAGTGAGTCGACTTGGAACAGGGCTCCCACAGATACGCAGTATTTT.

V gene TRBV2 combines with J gene TRBJ2-3; TRBD1 matches at 9 bases. CDR1 and CDR2 from the germline V gene are SNHLY and FYNNEI. Trimming cost V 4 bases and J 4 bases; bases outside gene matches: 6. The length of the CDR3 is 15 residues. For the CDR3, the DNA is TGTGCCAGCAGTGCGGACAGGGGAGGGGCAGATACGCAGTATTTT. This gives the protein CASSADRGGADTQYF.

This clone has only a few counts. The same CDR3 arises from other DNA sequences in this sample as well. The chain joins TRBV18 to TRBJ2-5; 9 bases agree with TRBD1. The V gene end was trimmed by 3 bases and the J gene end by 4 bases; junction bases not matched to a gene: 3. CDR1 KGHSH and CDR2 LQKENI come from the germline V gene. CDR3 length: 14 amino acids. The CDR3 DNA is TGTGCCAGCTCACCGGGACAGGGAAGAGAGACCCAGTACTTC. It is translated as CASSPGQGRETQYF.

The table lists this clone with a few counts. The J gene is TRBJ2-5, the V gene TRBV2; unclear D gene. In germline, CDR1 is SNHLY, CDR2 FYNNEI. The V and J ends lost 7 bases and 1 base respectively, with 13 bases between them. This CDR3 region has 14 residues. Here the CDR3 DNA reads TGTGCCAGCAAACCTAGTTCGGTCCAAGAGACCCAGTACTTC. Protein: CASKPSSVQETQYF.

CDR3: CATSRDVASGWDNEQFF. The CDR3 DNA reads TGTGCCACCAGCAGAGATGTGGCTAGCGGATGGGACAATGAGCAGTTCTTC. This chain links TRBV15 with TRBJ2-1; 7 bases are a match to TRBD2. CDR1 and CDR2 (germline): LNHNV, YYDKDF (reference sequence). CDR3 length: 17 amino acids. The V and J ends lost 0 bases and 5 bases, in that order; junction bases with no gene match: 10.

This clone has just a few counts. V is TRBV6-5 and J is TRBJ1-2; 7 bases align to TRBD1. This CDR3 spans 13 amino acids. Germline CDR1 reads MNHEY; CDR2 reads SVGAGI. Trimming took 6 bases from V and 1 from J; bases not matched to a gene: 2. The CDR3 region is CASSRDSNYGYTF. CDR3 bases: TGTGCCAGCAGCAGGGACAGTAACTATGGCTACACCTTC.

This chain joins TRBV21-1 and TRBJ2-7; TRBD2 reflects the table's D call only, with no check against the DNA. TRBV21-1 is a listed pseudogene. The CDR3 extends over 11 amino acids. The CDR3 loop is CASIGGLEQYF. CDR3 DNA sequence: TGTGCCAGCATCGGAGGGCTCGAGCAGTACTTC.

The chain carries TRBV10-3 and TRBJ2-3; TRBD2 agrees at 7 bases. CDR1 and CDR2 from the germline V gene are ENHRY and SYGVKD. V gave up 4 bases and J gave up 0 bases; unmatched junction bases: 10. This CDR3 is built from 17 residues. The CDR3 region is CAISGNTGGISTDTQYF. As DNA, the CDR3 is TGTGCCATCAGTGGGAACACGGGGGGAATTAGCACAGATACGCAGTATTTT.

The chain has TRBV7-2 and TRBJ1-2, with 7 positions matching TRBD1. With 5 bases clipped from V and 3 bases from J, the junction kept 9 bases outside the gene matches. There are 15 residues in the CDR3. The V gene's germline CDR1 is SGHTA and CDR2 FQGNSA. The CDR3 sequence is CASSPYRQGDYGYTF. The CDR3 DNA reads as TGTGCCAGCAGCCCCTACCGACAGGGCGACTATGGCTACACCTTC.

The chain couples TRBV4-1 to TRBJ2-3, with TRBD2 as a possible D gene (6 bases). The germline CDR1 and CDR2 sequences are MGHRA and YSYEKL. V lost 1 base and J 2 bases, leaving 13 bases between the germline ends. This CDR3 is built from 16 residues. In DNA, the CDR3 is TGCGCCAGCAGCCAAGGCGTGAGACTAGTCACAGATACGCAGTATTTT. Translated: CASSQGVRLVTDTQYF.